Included here is one T cell receptor beta chain sequence, with context. Its target is not known. The data are from a study of radiotherapy plus CTLA-4 blockade in lung cancer. Study background: Overall, about 19% of patients showed an objective response, while roughly 28% attained disease control.

Each patient with chemo-refractory metastatic non-small-cell lung cancer was treated with focal radiation plus CTLA-4 blockade using ipilimumab. The CDR3 has 16 residues. The V gene's germline CDR1 is SGHAT and CDR2 FQDESV (reference sequence). Trimming shortened V by 5 bases and J by 1 base, and 14 bases separated the two germline ends. Measured with immunoSEQ multiplex PCR; TCRdb has only the in-frame clones, and not every one. Of tens of thousands of clones listed, just under 85% are singletons. Broader study findings: TCR clones of tumor origin grew in blood after radiotherapy plus ipilimumab. Early blood T cell clone changes and increased post-radiation serum interferon-beta were reportedly the strongest response predictors.

The starting material was peripheral blood, obtained from a patient treated with radiotherapy plus ipilimumab. The gene calls are TRBV11-1 and TRBJ2-2; perhaps TRBD1 as D (6 bases). This clonotype originated in a human donor with non-small cell lung cancer whose response to radiotherapy plus ipilimumab could not be evaluated. The CDR3 spells CASSLTGTKNTGELFF. CDR3 sequence (DNA): TGTGCCAGCAGCCTAACAGGGACCAAGAACACCGGGGAGCTGTTTTTT. Variable domain in full (rest from reference TRBV11-1 and TRBJ2-2): EAEVAQSPRYKITEKSQAVAFWCDPISGHATLYWYRQILGQGPELLVQFQDESVVDDSQLPKDRFSAERLKGVDSTLKIQPAELGDSAMYLCASSLTGTKNTGELFFGEGSRLTVL.